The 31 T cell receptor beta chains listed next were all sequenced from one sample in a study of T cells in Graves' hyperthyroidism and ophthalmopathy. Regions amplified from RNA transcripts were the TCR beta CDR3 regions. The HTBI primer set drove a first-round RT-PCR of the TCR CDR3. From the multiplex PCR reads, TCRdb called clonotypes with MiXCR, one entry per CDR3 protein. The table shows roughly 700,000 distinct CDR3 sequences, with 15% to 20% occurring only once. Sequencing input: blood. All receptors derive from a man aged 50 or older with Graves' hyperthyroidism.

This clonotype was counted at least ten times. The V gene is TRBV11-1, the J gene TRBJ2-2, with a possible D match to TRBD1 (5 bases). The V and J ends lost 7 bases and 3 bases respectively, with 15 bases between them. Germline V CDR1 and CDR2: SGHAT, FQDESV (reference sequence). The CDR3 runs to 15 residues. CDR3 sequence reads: CASTVRAAHTGELFF. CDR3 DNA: TGTGCCAGCACCGTCAGGGCCGCCCACACCGGGGAGCTGTTTTTT.

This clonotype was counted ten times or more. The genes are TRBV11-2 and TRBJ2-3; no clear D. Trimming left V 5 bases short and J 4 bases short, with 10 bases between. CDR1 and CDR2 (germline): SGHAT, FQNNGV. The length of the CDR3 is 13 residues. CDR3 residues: CASSPSGPDTQYF. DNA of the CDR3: TGTGCCAGCAGCCCCTCCGGACCAGATACGCAGTATTTT. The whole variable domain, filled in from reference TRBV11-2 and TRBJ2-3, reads EAGVAQSPRYKIIEKRQSVAFWCNPISGHATLYWYQQILGQGPKLLIQFQNNGVVDDSQLPKDRFSAERLKGVDSTLKIQPAKLEDSAVYLCASSPSGPDTQYFGPGTRLTVL.

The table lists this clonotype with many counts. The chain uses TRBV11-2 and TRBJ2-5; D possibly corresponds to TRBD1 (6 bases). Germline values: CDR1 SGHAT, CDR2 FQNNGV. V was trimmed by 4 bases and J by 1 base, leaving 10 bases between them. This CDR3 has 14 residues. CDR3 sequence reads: CASSSRTAQETQYF. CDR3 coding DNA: TGTGCCAGCAGCTCCCGGACAGCCCAAGAGACCCAGTACTTC.

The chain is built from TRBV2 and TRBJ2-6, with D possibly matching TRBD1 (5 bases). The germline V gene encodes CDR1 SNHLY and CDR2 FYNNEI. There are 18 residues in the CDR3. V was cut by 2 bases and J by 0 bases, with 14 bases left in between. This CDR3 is CASSELGRGYSGANVLTF. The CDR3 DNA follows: TGTGCCAGCAGTGAACTGGGAAGGGGATACTCTGGGGCCAACGTCCTGACTTTC.

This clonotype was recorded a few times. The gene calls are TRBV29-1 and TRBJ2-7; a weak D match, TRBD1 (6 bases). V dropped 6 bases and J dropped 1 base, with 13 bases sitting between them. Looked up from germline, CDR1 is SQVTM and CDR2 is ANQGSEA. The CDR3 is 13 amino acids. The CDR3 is CSVWDNLSYEQYF. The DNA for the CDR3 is TGCAGCGTATGGGACAATCTATCCTACGAGCAGTACTTC.

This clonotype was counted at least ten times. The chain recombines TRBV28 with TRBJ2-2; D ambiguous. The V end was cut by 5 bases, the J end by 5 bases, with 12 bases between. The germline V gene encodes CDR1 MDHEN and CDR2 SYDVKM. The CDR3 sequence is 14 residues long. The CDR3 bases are TGTGCCAGCAGTCACACCACATATACCGGGGAGCTGTTTTTT. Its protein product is CASSHTTYTGELFF.

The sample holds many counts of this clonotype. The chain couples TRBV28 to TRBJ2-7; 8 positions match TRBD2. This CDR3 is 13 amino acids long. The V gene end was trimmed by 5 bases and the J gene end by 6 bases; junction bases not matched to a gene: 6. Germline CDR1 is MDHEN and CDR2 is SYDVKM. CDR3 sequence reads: CASSLAGGGEQYF. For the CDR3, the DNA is TGTGCCAGCAGTCTAGCGGGCGGTGGCGAGCAGTACTTC. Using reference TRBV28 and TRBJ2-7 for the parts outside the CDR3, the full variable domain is DVKVTQSSRYLVKRTGEKVFLECVQDMDHENMFWYRQDPGLGLRLIYFSYDVKMKEKGDIPEGYSVSREKKERFSLILESASTNQTSMYLCASSLAGGGEQYFGPGTRLTVT.

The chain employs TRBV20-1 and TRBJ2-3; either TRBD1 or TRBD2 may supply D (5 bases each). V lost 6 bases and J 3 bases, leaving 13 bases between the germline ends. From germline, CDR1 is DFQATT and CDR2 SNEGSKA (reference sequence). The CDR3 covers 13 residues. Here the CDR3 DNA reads TGCAGTGCCTGGGACCCTACGACAGATACGCAGTATTTT. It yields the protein CSAWDPTTDTQYF.

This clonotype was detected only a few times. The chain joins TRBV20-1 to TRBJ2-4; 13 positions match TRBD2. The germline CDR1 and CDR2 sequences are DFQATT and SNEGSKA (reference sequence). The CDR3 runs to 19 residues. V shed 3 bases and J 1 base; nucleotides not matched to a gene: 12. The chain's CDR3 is CSASLGLAGPLGAKNIQYF. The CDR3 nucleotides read TGCAGTGCTAGCTTGGGACTAGCGGGGCCGCTGGGGGCCAAAAACATTCAGTACTTC.

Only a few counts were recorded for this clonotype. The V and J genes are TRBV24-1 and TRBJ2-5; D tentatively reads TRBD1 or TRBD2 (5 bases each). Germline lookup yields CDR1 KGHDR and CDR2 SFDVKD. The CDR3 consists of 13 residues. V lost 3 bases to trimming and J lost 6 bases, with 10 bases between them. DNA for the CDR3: TGTGCCACCAGTGATGGGGGAAGACAGACCCAGTACTTC. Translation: CATSDGGRQTQYF.

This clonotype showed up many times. The CDR3 loop is CASSTSGTGEYEQYF. In DNA form, the CDR3 reads TGTGCCAGCAGCACATCCGGGACAGGGGAATACGAGCAGTACTTC. V is TRBV28 and J is TRBJ2-7, with 10 bases that match TRBD1. The CDR3 length is 15 residues. Looked up from germline, CDR1 is MDHEN and CDR2 is SYDVKM. With 6 bases clipped from V and 4 bases from J, the junction kept 9 bases outside the gene matches. Looking up the rest from reference TRBV28 and TRBJ2-7 gives the full variable domain: DVKVTQSSRYLVKRTGEKVFLECVQDMDHENMFWYRQDPGLGLRLIYFSYDVKMKEKGDIPEGYSVSREKKERFSLILESASTNQTSMYLCASSTSGTGEYEQYFGPGTRLTVT.

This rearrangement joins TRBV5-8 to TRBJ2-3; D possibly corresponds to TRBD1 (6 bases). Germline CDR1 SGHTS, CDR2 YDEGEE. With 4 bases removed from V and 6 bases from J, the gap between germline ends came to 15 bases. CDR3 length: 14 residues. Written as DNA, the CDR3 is TGTGCCAGCAGCAGGGGGTGGTTATCTGATACGCAGTATTTT. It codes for CASSRGWLSDTQYF.

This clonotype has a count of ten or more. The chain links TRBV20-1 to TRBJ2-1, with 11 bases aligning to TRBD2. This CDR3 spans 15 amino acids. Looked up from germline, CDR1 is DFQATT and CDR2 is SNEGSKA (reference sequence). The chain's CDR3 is CRAEMTSGIYNEQFF. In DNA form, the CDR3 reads TGCAGGGCAGAGATGACTAGCGGGATCTACAATGAGCAGTTCTTC.

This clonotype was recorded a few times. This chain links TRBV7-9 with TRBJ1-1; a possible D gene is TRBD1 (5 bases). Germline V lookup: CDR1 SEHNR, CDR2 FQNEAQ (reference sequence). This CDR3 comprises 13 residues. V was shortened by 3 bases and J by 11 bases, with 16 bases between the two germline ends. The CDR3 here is CASSLGGGFGAFF. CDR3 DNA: TGTGCCAGCAGCTTGGGGGGAGGGTTCGGGGCTTTCTTT.

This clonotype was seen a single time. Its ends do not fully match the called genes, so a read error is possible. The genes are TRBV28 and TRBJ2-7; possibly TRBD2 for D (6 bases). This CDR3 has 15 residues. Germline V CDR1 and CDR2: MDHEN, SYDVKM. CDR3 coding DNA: TGTGCCAGCGGTTTATTCGTGACTAGTTCCTACGAGCAGTACTTC. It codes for CASGLFVTSSYEQYF.

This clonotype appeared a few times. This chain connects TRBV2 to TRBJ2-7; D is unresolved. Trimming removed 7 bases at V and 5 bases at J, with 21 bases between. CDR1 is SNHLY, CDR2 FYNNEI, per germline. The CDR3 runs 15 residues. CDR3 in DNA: TGTGCCAGCACCTTTTCGGCAGGTCCACTCGACGAGCAGTACTTC. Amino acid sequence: CASTFSAGPLDEQYF.

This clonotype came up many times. The CDR3 is CATSDLQMGQPQHF. Written as DNA, the CDR3 is TGTGCCACCAGTGATTTGCAAATGGGACAGCCCCAGCATTTT. The J gene is TRBJ1-5, the V gene TRBV24-1; no clear D gene. The CDR3 is 14 amino acids. The germline V and J ends were trimmed by 0 bases and 7 bases, with 9 bases remaining between them. Germline CDR1 is KGHDR and CDR2 is SFDVKD.

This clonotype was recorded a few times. This CDR3 reads CASSESREHYNEQFF. The CDR3 DNA sequence: TGTGCCAGCAGTGAATCGCGGGAACACTACAATGAGCAGTTCTTC. The V gene is TRBV2, the J gene TRBJ2-1, with a possible D match to TRBD2 (6 bases). The CDR3 runs 15 residues. Looked up from germline, CDR1 is SNHLY and CDR2 is FYNNEI. V was trimmed by 2 bases and J by 3 bases, leaving 11 bases between them.

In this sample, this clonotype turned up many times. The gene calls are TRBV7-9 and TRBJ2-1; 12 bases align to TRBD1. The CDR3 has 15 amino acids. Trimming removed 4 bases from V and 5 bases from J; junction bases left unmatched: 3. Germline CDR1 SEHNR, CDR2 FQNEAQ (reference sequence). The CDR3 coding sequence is TGTGCCAGCAGCTCGGGACAGGGGGCAGACAATGAGCAGTTCTTC. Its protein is CASSSGQGADNEQFF. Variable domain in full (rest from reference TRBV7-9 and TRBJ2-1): DTGVSQNPRHKITKRGQNVTFRCDPISEHNRLYWYRQTLGQGPEFLTYFQNEAQLEKSRLLSDRFSAERPKGSFSTLEIQRTEQGDSAMYLCASSSGQGADNEQFFGPGTRLTVL.

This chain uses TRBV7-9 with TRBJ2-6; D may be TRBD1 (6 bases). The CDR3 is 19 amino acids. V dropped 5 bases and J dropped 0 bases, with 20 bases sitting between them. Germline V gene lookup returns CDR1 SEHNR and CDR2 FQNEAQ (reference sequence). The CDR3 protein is CASSRRRPGENSGANVLTF. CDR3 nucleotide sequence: TGTGCCAGCAGCCGACGACGGCCAGGGGAAAACTCTGGGGCCAACGTCCTGACTTTC.

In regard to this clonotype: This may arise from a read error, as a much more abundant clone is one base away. CDR3 nucleotide sequence: TGTGCCAGCAGTGATAGCGGGAGGCCCGGGTACGATGAGCAGTTCTTC. It yields the protein CASSDSGRPGYDEQFF. This sequence joins TRBV27 and TRBJ2-1; the match to TRBD2 covers 10 bases. The CDR3 is made up of 16 amino acids. Germline V gene sequence: CDR1 MNHEY, CDR2 SMNVEV (reference sequence). The trim removed 5 bases at V and 8 bases at J, leaving 12 bases unmatched.

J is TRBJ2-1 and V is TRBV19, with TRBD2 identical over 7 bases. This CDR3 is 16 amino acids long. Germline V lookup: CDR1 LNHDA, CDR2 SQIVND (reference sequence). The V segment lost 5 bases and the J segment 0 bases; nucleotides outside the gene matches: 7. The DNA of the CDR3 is TGTGCCAGTAGTGCAACTAGCGCCCGCTCCTACAATGAGCAGTTCTTC. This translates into CASSATSARSYNEQFF.

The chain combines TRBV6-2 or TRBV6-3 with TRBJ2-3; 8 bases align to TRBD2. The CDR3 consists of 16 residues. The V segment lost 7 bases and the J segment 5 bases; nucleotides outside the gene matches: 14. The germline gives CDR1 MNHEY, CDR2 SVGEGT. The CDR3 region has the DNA TGTGCCAGCACTTTACAGAAATCGGGAGGGCAAGATACGCAGTATTTT. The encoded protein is CASTLQKSGGQDTQYF.

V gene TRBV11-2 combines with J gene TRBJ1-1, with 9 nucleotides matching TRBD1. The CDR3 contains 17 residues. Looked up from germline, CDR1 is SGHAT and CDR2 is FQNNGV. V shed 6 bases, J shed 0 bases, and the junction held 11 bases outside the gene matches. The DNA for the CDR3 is TGTGCCAGCAGACCACCTATTCGGACAGGGGTGAACACTGAAGCTTTCTTT. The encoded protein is CASRPPIRTGVNTEAFF.

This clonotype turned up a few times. The CDR3 nucleotides are TGTGCCAGCAGTTTGCAGGGTGGGCAGTACTTC. It codes for CASSLQGGQYF. The chain uses TRBV12-3 or TRBV12-4 and TRBJ2-7; D is perhaps TRBD1 (5 bases). V lost 3 bases and J lost 9, with 9 bases in between. The CDR3 totals 11 residues.

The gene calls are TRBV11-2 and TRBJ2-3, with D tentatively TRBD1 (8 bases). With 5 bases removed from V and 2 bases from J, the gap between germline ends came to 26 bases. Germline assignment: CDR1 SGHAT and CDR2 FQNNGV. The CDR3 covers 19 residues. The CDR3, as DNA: TGTGCCAGCAGCCACGCGCAGGGTCGGGGGGACAGGCACACAGATACGCAGTATTTT. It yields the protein CASSHAQGRGDRHTDTQYF.

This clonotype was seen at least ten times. CDR3 in DNA: TGTGCCAGCAGCCATGTCAGGGGCGAGCAGTACTTC. It encodes CASSHVRGEQYF. The V and J genes are TRBV3-1 and TRBJ2-7; TRBD1 might be the D (6 bases). Germline V gives CDR1 LGHDT, CDR2 YNNKEL (reference sequence). The CDR3 extends over 12 amino acids. V lost 3 bases, J lost 6 bases, and 9 bases lay in between.

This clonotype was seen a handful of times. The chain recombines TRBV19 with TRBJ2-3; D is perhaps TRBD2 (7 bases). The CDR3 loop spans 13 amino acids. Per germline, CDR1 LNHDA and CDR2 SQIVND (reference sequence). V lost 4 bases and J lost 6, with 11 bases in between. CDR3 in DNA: TGTGCCAGTAGTAAGAGGGGGGGTGATACGCAGTATTTT. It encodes CASSKRGGDTQYF.

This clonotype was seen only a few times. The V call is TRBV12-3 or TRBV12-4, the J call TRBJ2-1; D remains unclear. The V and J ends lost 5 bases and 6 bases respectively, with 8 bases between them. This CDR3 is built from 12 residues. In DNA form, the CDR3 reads TGTGCCAGCAGTCCGGACCCCAATGAGCAGTTCTTC. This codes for CASSPDPNEQFF.

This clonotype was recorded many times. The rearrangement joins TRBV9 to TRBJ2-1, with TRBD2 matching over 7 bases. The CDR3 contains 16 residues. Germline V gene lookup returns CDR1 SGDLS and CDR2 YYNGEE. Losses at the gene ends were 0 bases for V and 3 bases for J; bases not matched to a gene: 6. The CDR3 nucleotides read TGTGCCAGCAGCGTAGAGGCTAGCGGACTCTACAATGAGCAGTTCTTC. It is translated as CASSVEASGLYNEQFF.

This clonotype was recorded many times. CDR3: CASSIVGGASTGELFF. CDR3 coding DNA: TGTGCCAGTAGTATAGTGGGGGGCGCGAGCACCGGGGAGCTGTTTTTT. The chain uses TRBV19 and TRBJ2-2; D tentatively fits TRBD1 or TRBD2 (6 bases each). The ends were cut back, 1 base at V and 4 bases at J, with 13 bases in the middle. There are 16 residues in the CDR3. CDR1 is LNHDA and CDR2 is SQIVND in the germline V gene (reference sequence).